This T cell receptor beta chain appears in the sequencing data of a study of shared clonotypes between healthy human individuals. In the case of this clone: The antigen is unknown.

Study results and caveats: Only a few donors were included, so the genetic and exposure-history diversity represented was limited. Blood was the only sampled material, and tissue repertoires likely differ.

Looked up from germline, CDR1 is SGHAT and CDR2 is FQNNGV. The length of the CDR3 is 15 residues. The ends were cut back, 3 bases at V and 2 bases at J, with 14 bases in the middle. Execution of the assay was at deep level. It was on ten immunoSEQ deep assay plates that unsorted PBMC DNA was sequenced. The repertoire was sequenced with immunoSEQ multiplex PCR; TCRdb's copy has only in-frame clones and lacks some. The sample lists around 500,000 clones, 70% to 80% occurring once. The chain joins TRBV11-2 to TRBJ2-7; possible D gene TRBD1, 5 bases. Sequencing used PBMCs. The sequence was obtained from a woman aged 40 to 50 in good health. Some clones in this sample may be carry-over from other donors' samples. CDR3: CASSFRLETAYEQYF. The DNA for the CDR3 is TGTGCCAGCAGCTTCCGATTAGAGACAGCCTACGAGCAGTACTTC.